The present entry profiles one T cell receptor beta chain with its context. This clonotype is deemed medium-sized (0.01 to 0.1%). No antigen is known for it. Base quality data are lacking; no much larger clone is found one base away. These data belong to a study of T cell repertoires in aging, cancer and after chemotherapy (dated by TCRdb to the late 2010s). General notes on the study: Donors were distributed across six age groups ranging from 30 or younger to 70 or older, with at least three individuals included per group. In the hematological group, the paired samples taken before and after chemotherapy came from chronic lymphocytic leukemia patients who were treated with regimens based on fludarabine or bendamustine. The complete dataset included about 8.8 million TCR reads. Peripheral blood TCR beta repertoires from healthy donors and cancer patients were profiled to examine immunoaging and T cell reconstitution after chemotherapy. The cohort comprised around 220 cancer patients, 85 to 94 with hematological and around 120 with solid cancers, plus 95 healthy donors as a reference group. Summary of the overall study and its limitations: An increase in median generation probability over the chemotherapy interval was observed in both cancer cohorts, suggesting that the repertoire was reconstituted through rebound thymic output. Compared with age-matched healthy donors, untreated patients with hematological or solid cancers had significantly lower TCR diversity and higher clonality in blood. Lymphoid organ infiltration was present in the hematological cancer patients, and this infiltration may itself impair thymic emigration or the expansion of peripheral T cells. In healthy donors, the decline in TCR diversity with age was mainly explained by loss of richness, whereas in cancer patients loss of evenness was also found to contribute. It was noted by the authors that conclusions about immunological memory after chemotherapy cannot be drawn from the repertoire data.

TCR beta rearrangements were amplified from genomic DNA extracted from peripheral blood rather than from sorted cells or RNA. Rearranged TRB sequences spanning V, D and J segments were amplified in a multiplex touch-down PCR with a mixed TRB-A/B primer pool. Illumina adapters and sample indices were added to the amplicons in two consecutive PCR reactions performed with Phusion HS II polymerase. The amplicons were purified from gel with the NucleoSpin Gel and PCR Clean-up kit and then assessed with Qubit and an Agilent 2100 Bioanalyzer. Sequencing of libraries was carried out on an Illumina MiSeq in 600-cycle, single-indexed, paired-end runs. The authors' analysis ran thus. MiXCR versions 2.12 and 3.0.5 were used to process TRB sequences. Each unique CDR3 nucleotide sequence was counted as one clone, and only productive sequences with at least two reads were retained. The repertoire metrics were Shannon diversity, evenness, clonality (defined as one minus evenness), and alpha-parameterized diversity profiles covering alpha 0 to 5. The IGoR algorithm was used to compute generation probabilities of clones in paired pre- and post-chemotherapy samples. The public reads were quality trimmed at Q25 with fastp and then assembled into clones with MiXCR by TCRdb, keeping productive beta chains. Each record represents a unique CDR3 protein, reported with the most common genes and DNA among its rows. These V and J calls are TCRdb output, not the study's own analysis. The sample contains 920 or so distinct CDR3 sequences, roughly 20% of them found a single time. Together, the top ten hold around 45% of the sample.

The material sequenced was blood. The sequence was collected from a human donor with a blood cancer.

The bases read TGTGCCACCAGCAGAGACAGGCTGGAACAGTTCTTC. This sequence encodes CATSRDRLEQFF. Recombination linked TRBV15 to TRBJ2-1, with the D gene not clear enough to name. From its cysteine to its phenylalanine, the CDR3 spans 12 amino acids. Only the CDR3 portion is preserved as DNA: 36 bases, with reading frame beginning at the first base. V and J lose 0 bases and 13 bases, and a span of 10 bases separates them. The germline V gene (reference sequence) specifies LNHNV as CDR1 and YYDKDF as CDR2.